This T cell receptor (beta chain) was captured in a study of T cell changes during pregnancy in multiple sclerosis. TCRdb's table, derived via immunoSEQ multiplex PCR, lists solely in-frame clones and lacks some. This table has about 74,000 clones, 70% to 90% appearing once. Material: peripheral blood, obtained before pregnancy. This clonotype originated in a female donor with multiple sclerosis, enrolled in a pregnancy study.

CDR3 protein: CAWVLRNTEAFF. The CDR3 DNA is TGTGCCTGGGTCCTTCGGAACACTGAAGCTTTCTTT. The chain links TRBV30 to TRBJ1-1, with D unclear. Trimming removed 5 bases at V and 1 base at J, with 8 bases between. The CDR3 is made up of 12 amino acids. Germline V gives CDR1 GTSNPN, CDR2 SVGIG (reference sequence).